This TCR beta chain was sequenced during a study of T-cell reconstitution after alpha-beta-depleted transplantation in children. Study observations and caveats: Newly produced T cells mostly accounted for T-cell counts and diversity one year post-transplant.

Library preparation (for TCRbeta) was performed with unique molecular identifiers. From the PCR reads, TCRdb called clonotypes with MiXCR, one entry per CDR3 protein. The sample carries 450,000 to 550,000 distinct CDR3 sequences, around 10% recorded once. From germline, CDR1 is KGHSH and CDR2 LQKENI. The V and J ends lost 3 bases and 0 bases respectively, with 17 bases between them. The CDR3 extends over 17 amino acids. This clonotype was counted between two and nine times. Its antigen is not known. This chain uses TRBV18 with TRBJ1-1, with a tentative D call TRBD1 (5 bases). The starting material was PBMCs, mostly from graft donor cells, obtained 180 days after TCRalphabeta/CD19-depleted stem cell transplant. The receptor's source is a female patient between 2 and 15 years old who had a stem cell transplant for aplastic anemia, so the T cells may come from the graft donor. The CDR3 reads CASSPTRGEGVNTEAFF. The CDR3 DNA follows: TGTGCCAGCTCACCGACGCGGGGGGAAGGGGTGAACACTGAAGCTTTCTTT.